The 10 T cell receptor beta chains given below trace back to one sample, sequenced in a study of cytomegalovirus exposure and HLA in healthy donors. TCRdb keeps only in-frame clones here, not all; method: immunoSEQ multiplex PCR. The repertoire includes some 290,000 clones, nearly 90% of them detected once, and roughly 0.96% sits in the top ten. Sequences were obtained from PBMCs. The receptor set was obtained from a man younger than 45 in good health and CMV-seronegative.

This clone has just a few counts. The V gene is TRBV27, the J gene TRBJ1-5; D not certain. The germline V gene has CDR1 MNHEY and CDR2 SMNVEV (reference sequence). V gave up 5 bases and J gave up 4 bases, with 9 bases separating them. This CDR3 is 13 amino acids long. The chain's CDR3 is CASSLERNQPQHF. The CDR3 DNA follows: TGTGCCAGCAGTCTGGAGAGAAATCAGCCCCAGCATTTT.

The J gene is TRBJ2-3, the V gene TRBV4-1; 11 bases are shared with TRBD2. Germline CDR1 reads MGHRA; CDR2 reads YSYEKL. The CDR3 length is 15 residues. J lost 4 bases, V lost 4 bases, and 4 bases had no gene match. The CDR3 here is CASSPEGLAADTQYF. Written as DNA, the CDR3 is TGCGCCAGCAGCCCTGAGGGACTAGCGGCAGATACGCAGTATTTT.

The chain links TRBV19 to TRBJ1-1, with D perhaps TRBD1 (6 bases). The CDR3 extends over 16 amino acids. V was trimmed by 0 bases and J by 1 base, leaving 12 bases between them. From germline, CDR1 is LNHDA and CDR2 SQIVND (reference sequence). The CDR3 DNA is TGTGCCAGTAGTATAGATCTGTACAGGGCGAACACTGAAGCTTTCTTT. Translating it yields CASSIDLYRANTEAFF.

V is TRBV7-9 and J is TRBJ2-2; no definite D call. This CDR3 is built from 18 residues. The V end was cut by 3 bases, the J end by 0 bases, with 17 bases between. The germline CDR1 and CDR2 sequences are SEHNR and FQNEAQ (reference sequence). CDR3 loop: CASSFSYTTPTNTGELFF. The DNA of the CDR3 is TGTGCCAGCAGCTTCTCATACACGACTCCCACGAACACCGGGGAGCTGTTTTTT.

CDR3 protein: CSVVSSGGAVETQYF. As DNA, the CDR3 is TGCAGCGTTGTGAGTAGCGGGGGGGCCGTGGAGACCCAGTACTTC. This sequence joins TRBV29-1 and TRBJ2-5, with 11 bases identical to TRBD2. V lost 4 bases and J lost 5; bases outside the gene matches: 9. CDR3 length equals 15 residues. Germline lookup yields CDR1 SQVTM and CDR2 ANQGSEA.

The V gene is TRBV9, the J gene TRBJ2-5; 7 nucleotides line up with TRBD2. The CDR3 sequence is 14 residues long. V shed 7 bases, J shed 4 bases, and the junction held 10 bases outside the gene matches. Germline V gene data show CDR1 as SGDLS and CDR2 as YYNGEE. The CDR3 reads CASPRLAGRETQYF. Here the CDR3 DNA reads TGTGCCAGCCCCCGATTAGCGGGCCGAGAGACCCAGTACTTC.

The chain is built from TRBV4-2 and TRBJ2-5, with D uncertain. CDR3 length: 11 amino acids. Germline CDR1 is LGHNA and CDR2 is YNFKEQ. V was pared by 6 bases and J by 7 bases, with 9 bases between. CDR3 loop: CASSSIGTQYF. CDR3 nucleotide sequence: TGTGCCAGCAGTTCAATCGGGACCCAGTACTTC.

This clone was detected only once. The rearrangement links TRBV7-9 to TRBJ2-6, with D perhaps matching TRBD2 (5 bases). V lost 7 bases and J lost 0, with 16 bases in between. Germline-derived CDR1 and CDR2 are SEHNR and FQNEAQ (reference sequence). The CDR3 is 17 amino acids. CDR3 nucleotides: TGTGCCAGCACCCCCGAGGGCCTTACCTCTGGGGCCAACGTCCTGACTTTC. Translating gives CASTPEGLTSGANVLTF. Supplemented by reference TRBV7-9 and TRBJ2-6, the full variable domain reads DTGVSQNPRHKITKRGQNVTFRCDPISEHNRLYWYRQTLGQGPEFLTYFQNEAQLEKSRLLSDRFSAERPKGSFSTLEIQRTEQGDSAMYLCASTPEGLTSGANVLTFGAGSRLTVL.

This clone was seen many times. This chain links TRBV5-4 with TRBJ2-7; TRBD1 might be the D (5 bases). Trimming removed 2 bases from V and 4 bases from J, with 10 bases in between. Looked up from germline, CDR1 is SGHNT and CDR2 is YYREEE (reference sequence). The CDR3 is 13 residues long. Here the CDR3 reads CASSLGQVYEQYF. For the CDR3, the DNA is TGTGCCAGCAGCTTAGGACAAGTATACGAGCAGTACTTC.

This chain joins TRBV9 and TRBJ1-4; the D is unclear. Trimming left V 0 bases short and J 8 bases short, with 20 bases between. The CDR3 is 17 residues long. CDR1 and CDR2 from the germline V gene are SGDLS and YYNGEE. CDR3 nucleotide sequence: TGTGCCAGCAGCGTAGATTACCCGGGAGAGGAGGGAGAAAAACTGTTTTTT. Protein product: CASSVDYPGEEGEKLFF.